This is a list of T cell receptor beta chains from one sample in a study of blood T cell repertoires in COVID-19. The table came from immunoSEQ multiplex PCR; TCRdb's copy has only in-frame clones and leaves some out. Among a few hundred thousand clones listed, approximately 87% were seen once. Sequenced material: PBMCs or T cells enriched from blood (not recorded which). The receptors were sampled from a man younger than 40 who had recovered from COVID-19. The CDR3 runs from the conserved cysteine through the conserved F or W. Each record gives: J gene, D gene, clone size, V gene, CDR3 DNA, CDR3 protein. The D gene is left open where the match is weak. The listing skips clone size in some rows; elsewhere it reads once, few, many or a size class.

TRBJ1-1 TRBD1 - TRBV27 TGTGCCAGCAGTCCGACAGGACAGGGCTACACTGAAGCTTTCTTT CASSPTGQGYTEAFF
TRBJ1-1 TRBD1 - TRBV7-2 TGTGCCAGCAGCTTAACAGGGGTTAACACTGAAGCTTTCTTT CASSLTGVNTEAFF
TRBJ2-3 - - TRBV10-3 TGTGCCATCAGCCTAGCGACTACTAGCACAGATACGCAGTATTTT CAISLATTSTDTQYF
TRBJ2-2 TRBD1 - TRBV29-1 TGCAGCGGTCAGGGACAGACCCACACCGGGGAGCTGTTTTTT CSGQGQTHTGELFF
TRBJ1-2 - - TRBV2 TGTGCCAGCCCGACAGAACGGCTACCCTACACCTTC CASPTERLPYTF
TRBJ1-2 TRBD1 - TRBV4-1 TGCGCCAGCAGCCAACTGATCCCCGGACAGGGAGGGGACGCGTATGGCTACACCTTC CASSQLIPGQGGDAYGYTF
TRBJ1-5 - - TRBV27 TGTGCCAGCAGTTTCTCAGGGTGGAATCAGCCCCAGCATTTT CASSFSGWNQPQHF
TRBJ1-6 TRBD1 - TRBV6-2/TRBV6-3 TGTGCCAGCAGTTTTGGACAGGGGGCCTCACCCCTCCACTTT CASSFGQGASPLHF
TRBJ2-5 TRBD1 - TRBV2 TGTGCCAGCAGTATCGGGACAGGGGGCGCTTATCCCCAGTACTTC CASSIGTGGAYPQYF
TRBJ2-3 - - TRBV19 TGTGCCAGTAGGAACGGAGGTGGGACAGATACGCAGTATTTT CASRNGGGTDTQYF
TRBJ2-2 - - TRBV5-6 TGTGCCAGCAAAGGACAGAACTTAGGGACCGGGGAGCTGTTTTTT CASKGQNLGTGELFF
TRBJ1-2 TRBD1 - TRBV12-5 TGTGCTAGTGGTTTGGACAGGGGCTATGGCTACACCTTC CASGLDRGYGYTF
TRBJ2-6 - - TRBV19 TGTGCCAGTAGAGACACCCGCTCTGGGGCCAACGTCCTGACTTTC CASRDTRSGANVLTF
TRBJ2-5 - - TRBV4-2 TGTGCCAGCAGCCAAGACTCGTCCCCGGGGACCCAGTACTTC CASSQDSSPGTQYF
TRBJ1-6 - - TRBV30 TGTGCCTGGAGCTATCTTTCCGGGATGATTAATTCACCCCTCCACTTT CAWSYLSGMINSPLHF
TRBJ2-5 - - TRBV6-5 TGTGCCAGCAGCCCCGGGGTTTGGGGTGAGACCCAGTACTTC CASSPGVWGETQYF
TRBJ1-5 - - TRBV13 TGTGCCAGCAGCTTAAGGTCTGGACACCGCAATCAGCCCCAGCATTTT CASSLRSGHRNQPQHF
TRBJ2-1 TRBD1 - TRBV19 TGTGCCAGTAGTATCAGGGACAGGGCCCTTGGGAATGAGCAGTTCTTC CASSIRDRALGNEQFF
TRBJ2-1 - - TRBV25-1 TGTGCCAGCAGTGCCCTGGCAGGGGTAACTGAGCAGTTCTTC CASSALAGVTEQFF
TRBJ1-1 - - TRBV29-1 TGCAGCGCCGGATCGGGACTTTCCTACGCTGAAGCTTTCTTT CSAGSGLSYAEAFF
TRBJ1-2 - - TRBV6-5 TGTGCCAGCAGAACCCACGGGGAAGGCTACACCTTC CASRTHGEGYTF
TRBJ1-1 - few TRBV19 TGTGCCAGTAGTGCCTCCGGGAAAGGGCACACTGAAGCTTTCTTT CASSASGKGHTEAFF
TRBJ2-1 TRBD2 - TRBV3-1/TRBV3-2 TGTGCCAGCAGCCAAGAACCCGGACTAGCGGGGACGGAGATACAATACAATGAGCAGTTCTTC CASSQEPGLAGTEIQYNEQFF
TRBJ1-2 - - TRBV11-2 TGTGCCAGCAGCTTAGACGTGGCCTATGGCTACACCTTC CASSLDVAYGYTF
TRBJ1-3 - - TRBV3-1/TRBV3-2 TGTGCCAGCAGCCAAGATATGGCGGGTTATGGAAACACCATATATTTT CASSQDMAGYGNTIYF
TRBJ1-3 - - TRBV7-9 TGTGCCAGCAGCCGCGAGGGAAACACCATATATTTT CASSREGNTIYF
TRBJ1-6 TRBD1 few TRBV10-3 TGTGCCGTTGCGGGACAGGGGGGAAATTCACCCCTCCACTTT CAVAGQGGNSPLHF